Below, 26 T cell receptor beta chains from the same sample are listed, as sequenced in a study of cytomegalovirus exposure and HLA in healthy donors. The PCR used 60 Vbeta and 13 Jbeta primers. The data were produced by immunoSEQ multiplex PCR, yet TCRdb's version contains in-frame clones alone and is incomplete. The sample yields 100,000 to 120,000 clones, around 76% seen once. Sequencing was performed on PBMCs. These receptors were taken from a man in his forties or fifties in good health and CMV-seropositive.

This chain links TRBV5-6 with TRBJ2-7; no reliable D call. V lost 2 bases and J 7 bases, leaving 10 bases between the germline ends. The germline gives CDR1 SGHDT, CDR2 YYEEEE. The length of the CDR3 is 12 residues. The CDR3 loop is CASSFTSTEQYF. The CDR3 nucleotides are TGTGCCAGCAGCTTCACTTCTACGGAGCAGTACTTC.

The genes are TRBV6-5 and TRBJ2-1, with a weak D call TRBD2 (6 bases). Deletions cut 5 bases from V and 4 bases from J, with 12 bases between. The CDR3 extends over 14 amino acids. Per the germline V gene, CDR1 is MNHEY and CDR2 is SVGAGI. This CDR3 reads CASSPEGGYNEQFF. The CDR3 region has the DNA TGTGCCAGCAGTCCGGAGGGCGGATACAATGAGCAGTTCTTC.

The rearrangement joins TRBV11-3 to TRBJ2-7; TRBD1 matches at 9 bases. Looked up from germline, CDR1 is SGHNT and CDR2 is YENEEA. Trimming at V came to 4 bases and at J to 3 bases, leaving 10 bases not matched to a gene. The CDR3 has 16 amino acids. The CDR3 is CASSYMVVGQGYEQYF. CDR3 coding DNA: TGTGCCAGCAGCTATATGGTAGTGGGACAGGGCTACGAGCAGTACTTC.

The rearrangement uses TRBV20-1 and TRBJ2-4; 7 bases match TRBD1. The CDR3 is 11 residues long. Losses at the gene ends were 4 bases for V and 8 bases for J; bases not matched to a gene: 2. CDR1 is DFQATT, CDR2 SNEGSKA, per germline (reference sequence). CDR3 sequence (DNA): TGCAGTGCTAAGCAGGGGGACATTCAGTACTTC. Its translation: CSAKQGDIQYF.

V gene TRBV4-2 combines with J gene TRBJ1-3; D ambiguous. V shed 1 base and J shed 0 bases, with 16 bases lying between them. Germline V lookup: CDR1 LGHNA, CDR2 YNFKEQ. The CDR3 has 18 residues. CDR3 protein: CASSQGDSVFNSGNTIYF. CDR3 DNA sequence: TGTGCCAGCAGCCAAGGTGATTCGGTCTTCAACTCTGGAAACACCATATATTTT.

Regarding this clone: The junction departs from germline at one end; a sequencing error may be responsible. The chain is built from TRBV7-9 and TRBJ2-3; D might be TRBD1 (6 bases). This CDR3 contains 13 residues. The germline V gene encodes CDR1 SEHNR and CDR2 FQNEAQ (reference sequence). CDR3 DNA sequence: TGTTCCAGCAGCTTTCAGGGGACAGATACGCAGTATTTT. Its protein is CSSSFQGTDTQYF.

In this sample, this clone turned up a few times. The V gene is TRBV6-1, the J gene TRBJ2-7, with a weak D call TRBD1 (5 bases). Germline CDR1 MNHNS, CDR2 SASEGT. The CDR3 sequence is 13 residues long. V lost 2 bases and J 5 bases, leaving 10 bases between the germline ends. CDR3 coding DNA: TGTGCCAGCAGTGAACGAAGGGGAAACGAGCAGTACTTC. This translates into CASSERRGNEQYF.

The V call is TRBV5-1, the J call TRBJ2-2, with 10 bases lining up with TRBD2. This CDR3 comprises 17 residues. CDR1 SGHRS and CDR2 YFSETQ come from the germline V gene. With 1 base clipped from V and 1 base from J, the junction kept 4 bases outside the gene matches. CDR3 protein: CASSLRSSGRNTGELFF. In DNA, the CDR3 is TGCGCCAGCAGCTTGCGGTCTAGCGGGAGGAACACCGGGGAGCTGTTTTTT.

This chain's CDR3 is CASSSLTGASPIRETQYF. The CDR3 nucleotides read TGTGCCAGCAGCTCTCTCACAGGGGCTAGCCCCATTCGGGAGACCCAGTACTTC. This chain joins TRBV11-2 and TRBJ2-5, with 7 bases identical to TRBD1. The CDR3 is 18 amino acids. Looked up from germline, CDR1 is SGHAT and CDR2 is FQNNGV. The V segment lost 4 bases and the J segment 5 bases; nucleotides outside the gene matches: 19.

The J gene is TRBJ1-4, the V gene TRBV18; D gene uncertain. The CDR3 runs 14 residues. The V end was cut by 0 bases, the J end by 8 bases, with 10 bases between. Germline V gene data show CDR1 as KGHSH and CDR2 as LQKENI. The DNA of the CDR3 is TGTGCCAGCTCACCACCCCCAGGAGGGGAAAAACTGTTTTTT. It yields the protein CASSPPPGGEKLFF.

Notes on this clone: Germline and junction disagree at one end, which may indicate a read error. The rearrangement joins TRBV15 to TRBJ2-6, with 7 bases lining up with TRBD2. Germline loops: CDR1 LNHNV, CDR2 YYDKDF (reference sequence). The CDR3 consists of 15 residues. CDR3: CATSRRGDGANGLTF. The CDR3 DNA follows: TGTGCCACCAGCAGACGGGGGGATGGGGCCAACGGCCTGACTTTC.

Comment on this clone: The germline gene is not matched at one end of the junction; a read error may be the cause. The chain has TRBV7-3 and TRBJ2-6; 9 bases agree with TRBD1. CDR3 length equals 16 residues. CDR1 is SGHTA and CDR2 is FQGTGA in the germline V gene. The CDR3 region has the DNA TGTGCCAGCAGCTCGGGACAGGGAACTGGGGCCAACGGCCTGACTTTC. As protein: CASSSGQGTGANGLTF. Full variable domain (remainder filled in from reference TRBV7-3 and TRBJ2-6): GAGVSQTPSNKVTEKGKYVELRCDPISGHTALYWYRQSLGQGPEFLIYFQGTGAADDSGLPNDRFFAVRPEGSVSTLKIQRTERGDSAVYLCASSSGQGTGANGLTFGAGSRLTVL.

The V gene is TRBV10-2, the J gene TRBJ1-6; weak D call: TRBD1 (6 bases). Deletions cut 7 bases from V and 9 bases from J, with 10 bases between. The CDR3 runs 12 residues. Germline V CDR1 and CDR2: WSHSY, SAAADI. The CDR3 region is CASTDSSSPLHF. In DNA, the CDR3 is TGCGCCAGCACGGACAGTAGTTCACCCCTCCACTTT.

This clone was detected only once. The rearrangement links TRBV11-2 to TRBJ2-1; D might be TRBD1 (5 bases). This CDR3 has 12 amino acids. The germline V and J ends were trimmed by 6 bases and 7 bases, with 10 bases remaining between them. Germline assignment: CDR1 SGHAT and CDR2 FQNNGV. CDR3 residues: CASSAQGNEQFF. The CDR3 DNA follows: TGTGCCAGCAGTGCGCAGGGTAATGAGCAGTTCTTC. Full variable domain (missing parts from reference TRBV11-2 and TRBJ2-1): EAGVAQSPRYKIIEKRQSVAFWCNPISGHATLYWYQQILGQGPKLLIQFQNNGVVDDSQLPKDRFSAERLKGVDSTLKIQPAKLEDSAVYLCASSAQGNEQFFGPGTRLTVL.

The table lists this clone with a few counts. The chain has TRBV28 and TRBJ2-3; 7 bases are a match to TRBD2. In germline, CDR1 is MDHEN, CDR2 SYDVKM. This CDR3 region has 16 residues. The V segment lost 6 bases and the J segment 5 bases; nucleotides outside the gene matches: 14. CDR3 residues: CASSTQGAGTKDTQYF. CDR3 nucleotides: TGTGCCAGCAGCACCCAGGGAGCGGGAACGAAAGATACGCAGTATTTT.

CDR3 loop: CASSLGQGDTGELFF. In DNA form, the CDR3 reads TGCGCCAGCAGCTTGGGACAGGGGGACACCGGGGAGCTGTTTTTT. The genes are TRBV5-1 and TRBJ2-2; 9 positions agree with TRBD1. Germline CDR1 is SGHRS and CDR2 is YFSETQ. Trimming at V came to 0 bases and at J to 3 bases, leaving 0 bases not matched to a gene. CDR3 length: 15 amino acids.

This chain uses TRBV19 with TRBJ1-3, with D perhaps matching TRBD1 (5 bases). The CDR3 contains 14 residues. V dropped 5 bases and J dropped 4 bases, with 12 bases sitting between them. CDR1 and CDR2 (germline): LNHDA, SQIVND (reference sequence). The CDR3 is CASSFRTRGNTIYF. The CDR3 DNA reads TGTGCCAGTAGTTTTCGGACACGCGGAAACACCATATATTTT.

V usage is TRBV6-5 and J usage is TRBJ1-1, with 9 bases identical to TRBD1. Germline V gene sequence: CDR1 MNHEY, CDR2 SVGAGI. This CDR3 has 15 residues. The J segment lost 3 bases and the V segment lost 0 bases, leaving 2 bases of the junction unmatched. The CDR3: CASSYSGQGDTEAFF. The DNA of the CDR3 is TGTGCCAGCAGTTACTCGGGACAGGGAGACACTGAAGCTTTCTTT.

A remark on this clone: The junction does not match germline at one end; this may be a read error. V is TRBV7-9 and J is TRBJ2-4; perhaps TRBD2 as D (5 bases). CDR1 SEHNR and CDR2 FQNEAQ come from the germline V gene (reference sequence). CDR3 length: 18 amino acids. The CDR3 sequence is CASSKIPSPSIAKNSQYF. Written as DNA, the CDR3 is TGTGCCAGCAGCAAAATCCCTAGCCCAAGTATTGCCAAAAACAGTCAGTACTTC.

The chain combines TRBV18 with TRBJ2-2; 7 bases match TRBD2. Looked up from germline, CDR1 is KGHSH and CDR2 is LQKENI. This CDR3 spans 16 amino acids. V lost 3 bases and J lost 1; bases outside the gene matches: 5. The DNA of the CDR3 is TGTGCCAGCTCACCTCTGAGCGGGGTGAACACCGGGGAGCTGTTTTTT. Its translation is CASSPLSGVNTGELFF.

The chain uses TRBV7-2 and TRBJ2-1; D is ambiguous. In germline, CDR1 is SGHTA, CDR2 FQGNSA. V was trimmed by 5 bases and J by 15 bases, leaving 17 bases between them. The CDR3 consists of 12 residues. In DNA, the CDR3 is TGTGCCAGCAGCCGCACCAGCTCCCTAGGGTTCTTC. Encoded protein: CASSRTSSLGFF.

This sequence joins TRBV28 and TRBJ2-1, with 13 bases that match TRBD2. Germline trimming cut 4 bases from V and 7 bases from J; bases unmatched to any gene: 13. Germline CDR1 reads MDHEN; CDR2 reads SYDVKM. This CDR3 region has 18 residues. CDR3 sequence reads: CASSSGQGGLAGVNEQFF. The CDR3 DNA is TGTGCCAGCAGTTCGGGACAGGGAGGACTAGCGGGAGTGAATGAGCAGTTCTTC.

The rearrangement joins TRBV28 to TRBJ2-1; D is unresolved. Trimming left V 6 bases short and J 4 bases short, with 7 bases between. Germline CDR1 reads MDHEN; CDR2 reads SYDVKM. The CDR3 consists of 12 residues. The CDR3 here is CASSIAYNEQFF. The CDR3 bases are TGTGCCAGCAGCATTGCGTACAATGAGCAGTTCTTC.

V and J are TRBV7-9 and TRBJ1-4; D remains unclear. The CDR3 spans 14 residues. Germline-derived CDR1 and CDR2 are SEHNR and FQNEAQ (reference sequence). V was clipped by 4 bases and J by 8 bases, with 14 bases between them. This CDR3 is CASSSLEGSEKLFF. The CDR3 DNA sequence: TGTGCCAGCAGCTCCCTGGAGGGCAGCGAAAAACTGTTTTTT.

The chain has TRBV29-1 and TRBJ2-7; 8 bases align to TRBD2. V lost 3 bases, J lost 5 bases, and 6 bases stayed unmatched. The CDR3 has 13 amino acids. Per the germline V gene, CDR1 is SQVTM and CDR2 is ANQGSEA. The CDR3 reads CSVDAGTRNEQYF. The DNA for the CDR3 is TGCAGCGTTGATGCCGGGACTAGAAACGAGCAGTACTTC.

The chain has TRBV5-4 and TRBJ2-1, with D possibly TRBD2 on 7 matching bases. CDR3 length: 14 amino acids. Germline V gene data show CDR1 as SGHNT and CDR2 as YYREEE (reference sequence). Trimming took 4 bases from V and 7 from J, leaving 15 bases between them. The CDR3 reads CASSPVRGGNEQFF. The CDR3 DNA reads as TGTGCCAGCAGCCCCGTTAGGGGGGGTAATGAGCAGTTCTTC.